These 14 T cell receptor beta chains were all obtained from the same sample, sequenced in a study of Ad26.COV2.S vaccination and SARS-CoV-2 variants. The protocol was immunoSEQ multiplex PCR, while the TCRdb copy is restricted to in-frame clones and leaves out a portion. The data contain approximately 500,000 clones, about 83% of them singletons. Treatment here: some 19 received Ad26.COV2.S at low or high dose, single or two shots; 5 received placebo; per-sample allocation not given. Repertoires come from day 63 after the first vaccine or placebo injection. The source was peripheral blood, collected in a trial of Ad26.COV2.S vaccine versus placebo. The receptor set was obtained from a person between 18 and 59 years old who received the Ad26.COV2.S COVID-19 vaccine or a placebo.

This sequence joins TRBV28 and TRBJ1-5; possibly TRBD1 for D (6 bases). From germline, CDR1 is MDHEN and CDR2 SYDVKM. V lost 3 bases, J lost 4 bases, and 16 bases lay in between. The CDR3 has 16 residues. The CDR3 loop is CASSFQAGAENQPQHF. For the CDR3, the DNA is TGTGCCAGCAGTTTTCAAGCGGGGGCGGAGAATCAGCCCCAGCATTTT.

This clone has at least ten counts. The same CDR3 also results from other DNA sequences found in this sample. J is TRBJ2-4 and V is TRBV28, with D possibly matching TRBD2 (5 bases). The CDR3 has 16 amino acids. Trimming pared 8 bases from V and 3 bases from J, leaving 20 bases between. Looked up from germline, CDR1 is MDHEN and CDR2 is SYDVKM. The DNA for the CDR3 is TGTGCCAGCTCTTCTACTAGGAGATTTGACAAAAACATTCAGTACTTC. Protein sequence: CASSSTRRFDKNIQYF.

The gene calls are TRBV2 and TRBJ1-4; 12 positions match TRBD1. J gave up 10 bases and V 2 bases, and 8 bases lay outside the gene matches. CDR1 and CDR2 from the germline V gene are SNHLY and FYNNEI. This CDR3 is 16 amino acids long. In nucleotides, the CDR3 is TGTGCCAGCAGTGAAAGTGGTGGGACAGGGGGCGGAAAACTGTTTTTT. Its translation: CASSESGGTGGGKLFF.

The rearrangement links TRBV15 to TRBJ1-3; D remains unclear. Germline V lookup: CDR1 LNHNV, CDR2 YYDKDF (reference sequence). This CDR3 has 16 amino acids. The V gene lost 5 bases and the J gene lost 4 bases, with 18 bases spanning the gap. CDR3 amino acids: CATSAEIGILGNTIYF. In nucleotides, the CDR3 is TGTGCCACCAGCGCCGAGATTGGGATTTTAGGAAACACCATATATTTT.

The CDR3 reads CASSRKELPDRSSYEQYF. CDR3 in DNA: TGCGCCAGCAGCCGAAAAGAACTCCCTGACCGGAGCTCCTACGAGCAGTACTTC. The chain is built from TRBV4-1 and TRBJ2-7; D gene uncertain. Between the trimmed V and J ends, which lost 4 bases and 0 bases, there was a span of 22 bases. The CDR3 totals 18 residues. Germline V gene sequence: CDR1 MGHRA, CDR2 YSYEKL.

The rearrangement joins TRBV7-3 to TRBJ2-2; 7 bases match TRBD1. CDR3 length: 16 amino acids. The germline CDR1 and CDR2 sequences are SGHTA and FQGTGA. V lost 5 bases to trimming and J lost 2 bases; unmatched junction nucleotides: 8. The chain's CDR3 is CASSPEQGYNTGELFF. The CDR3 DNA reads TGTGCCAGCAGCCCAGAACAGGGGTATAACACCGGGGAGCTGTTTTTT.

The V call is TRBV29-1, the J call TRBJ2-3, with D possibly being TRBD1 (5 bases). This CDR3 spans 12 amino acids. Germline-derived CDR1 and CDR2 are SQVTM and ANQGSEA. DNA of the CDR3: TGCAGTGCAGGGTTAGGTTCGGATACGCAGTATTTT. This translates into CSAGLGSDTQYF.

The chain recombines TRBV15 with TRBJ2-7, with D possibly TRBD2 on 6 matching bases. Germline loops: CDR1 LNHNV, CDR2 YYDKDF (reference sequence). Trimming pared 0 bases from V and 3 bases from J, leaving 18 bases between. The CDR3 runs to 17 residues. The CDR3 coding sequence is TGTGCCACCAGCAGAGAGGCCGGGGGAGGTTGTCGCTACGAGCAGTACTTC. Its translation is CATSREAGGGCRYEQYF.

The gene calls are TRBV25-1 and TRBJ2-1; the match to TRBD2 covers 12 bases. The CDR3 is 16 residues long. Unmatched junction bases numbered 8, after V lost 4 bases and J lost 7 bases. Germline CDR1 MGHDK, CDR2 SYGVNS. The CDR3 loop is CASSARTSGIWNEQFF. The CDR3 bases are TGTGCCAGCAGTGCGAGGACTAGCGGGATTTGGAATGAGCAGTTCTTC.

The chain combines TRBV28 with TRBJ2-2, with 8 bases that match TRBD2. V dropped 9 bases and J dropped 6; count of bases not matched to a gene: 18. The CDR3 sequence is 17 residues long. Per the germline V gene, CDR1 is MDHEN and CDR2 is SYDVKM. CDR3 protein: CASITLQGLGSPGELFF. The CDR3 coding sequence is TGTGCCAGTATTACCCTACAGGGACTAGGGTCCCCCGGGGAGCTGTTTTTT.

The chain has TRBV7-2 and TRBJ2-3; 7 bases are shared with TRBD2. From germline, CDR1 is SGHTA and CDR2 FQGNSA. The CDR3 runs to 14 residues. J was trimmed by 1 base and V by 5 bases; bases with no gene match: 3. The CDR3 bases are TGTGCCAGCAGCCGGGACTACCGCACAGATACGCAGTATTTT. This encodes CASSRDYRTDTQYF.

The chain uses TRBV19 and TRBJ2-7, with 8 bases fitting TRBD2. This CDR3 spans 15 amino acids. Germline lookup yields CDR1 LNHDA and CDR2 SQIVND (reference sequence). V was clipped by 5 bases and J by 2 bases; unmatched bases: 8. Here the CDR3 reads CASSESGRGPYEQYF. CDR3 nucleotide sequence: TGTGCCAGTAGTGAAAGCGGGAGAGGACCCTACGAGCAGTACTTC. The whole variable domain, filled in from reference TRBV19 and TRBJ2-7, reads DGGITQSPKYLFRKEGQNVTLSCEQNLNHDAMYWYRQDPGQGLRLIYYSQIVNDFQKGDIAEGYSVSREKKESFPLTVTSAQKNPTAFYLCASSESGRGPYEQYFGPGTRLTVT.

This clone was observed once. This chain connects TRBV19 to TRBJ1-1; 8 bases are shared with TRBD1. CDR1 is LNHDA, CDR2 SQIVND, per germline (reference sequence). The CDR3 sequence is 18 residues long. Trimming took 5 bases from V and 0 from J; bases not matched to a gene: 14. CDR3 bases: TGTGCCAGTAGTGATCGCCCCGGGGACAGGCGACTGAACACTGAAGCTTTCTTT. Its translation: CASSDRPGDRRLNTEAFF.

The chain links TRBV30 to TRBJ2-1, with TRBD1 identical over 9 bases. The CDR3 is 13 residues long. J gave up 6 bases and V 5 bases, and 5 bases lay outside the gene matches. Germline assignment: CDR1 GTSNPN and CDR2 SVGIG (reference sequence). The CDR3 protein is CAWVRQGVNEQFF. In nucleotides, the CDR3 is TGTGCCTGGGTACGACAGGGGGTCAATGAGCAGTTCTTC.